This T cell receptor (beta chain) was documented in a study of T cell responses to AZD1222 COVID-19 vaccine. The germline CDR1 and CDR2 sequences are MNHEY and SVGAGI. The length of the CDR3 is 15 residues. Trimming shortened V by 0 bases and J by 2 bases, and 11 bases separated the two germline ends. Assay: immunoSEQ multiplex PCR; the TCRdb copy retains only in-frame clones and omits some. The data hold 110,000 to 150,000 clones, with about 87% observed a single time. The input for sequencing was peripheral blood, taken on day 0 of AZD1222 vaccination. This TCR was sampled from an adult in good health. V is TRBV6-5 and J is TRBJ2-7; D is unclear. The CDR3 DNA reads as TGTGCCAGCAGTTACTCGATGGAGTTAGCCTACGAGCAGTACTTC. As protein: CASSYSMELAYEQYF.